Below are 19 T cell receptor beta chains sequenced from a single sample in a study of beta chain features in type 1 diabetes. Overall study results and limits: Significant though moderate, a shortening of TCRB CDR3s appeared in all four CD4+ subsets of Type 1 diabetes patients.

What these receptors recognize is not known. All of the isolated RNA was reverse transcribed, so expressed TCRB transcripts were sequenced. Repertoires were generated with immunoSEQ multiplex PCR, while TCRdb's copy carries only in-frame clones and drops some. This sample carries around 650,000 clones, around 12% of them seen once, and the ten largest clones take roughly 0.11%. Sequencing input: naive CD4+ T cells from blood. The receptor source for this set is a man aged 25 to 40 with type 1 diabetes.

This clone was counted between two and nine times. The chain carries TRBV30 and TRBJ2-1; D call uncertain. The CDR3 spans 14 residues. Germline values: CDR1 GTSNPN, CDR2 SVGIG (reference sequence). Between the trimmed V and J ends, which lost 5 bases and 2 bases, there was a span of 13 bases. The CDR3 nucleotides are TGTGCCTGGGTGGGGTACCCGGCCTACAATGAGCAGTTCTTC. As protein: CAWVGYPAYNEQFF.

The chain joins TRBV19 to TRBJ1-1; D might be TRBD1 (6 bases). The CDR3 extends over 13 amino acids. With 5 bases removed from V and 5 bases from J, the gap between germline ends came to 12 bases. CDR1 LNHDA and CDR2 SQIVND come from the germline V gene (reference sequence). This CDR3 is CASSPGVRTEAFF. Written as DNA, the CDR3 is TGTGCCAGTAGTCCAGGGGTGCGGACTGAAGCTTTCTTT.

This clone was seen only a few times. The chain links TRBV28 to TRBJ1-4, with unresolved D. The CDR3 sequence is 15 residues long. CDR1 is MDHEN, CDR2 SYDVKM, per germline. Trimming pared 2 bases from V and 4 bases from J, leaving 11 bases between. The CDR3 DNA follows: TGTGCCAGCAGTTTACCCACGTCCGGTAATGAAAAACTGTTTTTT. Protein sequence: CASSLPTSGNEKLFF.

This clone was picked up a small number of times. The chain has TRBV6-1 and TRBJ1-1, with a weak D call TRBD1 (6 bases). The CDR3 totals 15 residues. Germline-derived CDR1 and CDR2 are MNHNS and SASEGT. V was pared by 6 bases and J by 3 bases, with 17 bases between. The CDR3 sequence is CASRTVRGGDTEAFF. As DNA, the CDR3 is TGTGCCAGCAGGACGGTCAGGGGTGGTGACACTGAAGCTTTCTTT.

CDR3: CASSSGTSESTIYF. CDR3 in DNA: TGCGCCAGCAGCTCCGGGACTTCCGAGAGCACCATATATTTT. The rearrangement joins TRBV5-1 to TRBJ1-3; tentatively, D is TRBD1 (5 bases). The CDR3 loop spans 14 amino acids. Germline-derived CDR1 and CDR2 are SGHRS and YFSETQ. The ends were cut back, 3 bases at V and 9 bases at J, with 16 bases in the middle.

This chain connects TRBV18 to TRBJ1-2; D perhaps matches TRBD1 (6 bases). The V end lost 2 bases, the J end lost 7 bases, and 11 bases lay between the germline ends. The CDR3 runs to 13 residues. Germline assignment: CDR1 KGHSH and CDR2 LQKENI. The chain's CDR3 is CASSPGQGFGYTF. Written as DNA, the CDR3 is TGTGCCAGCTCACCAGGGCAGGGGTTTGGCTACACCTTC. Combining the CDR3 with reference TRBV18 and TRBJ1-2 gives the whole variable domain NAGVMQNPRHLVRRRGQEARLRCSPMKGHSHVYWYRQLPEEGLKFMVYLQKENIIDESGMPKERFSAEFPKEGPSILRIQQVVRGDSAAYFCASSPGQGFGYTFGSGTRLTVV.

There are a few counts of this clone. This chain links TRBV6-1 with TRBJ2-5; 8 bases agree with TRBD1. J gave up 5 bases and V 5 bases, and 7 bases lay outside the gene matches. Per the germline V gene, CDR1 is MNHNS and CDR2 is SASEGT. The CDR3 contains 14 residues. The CDR3 is CASSPGGGEETQYF. CDR3 nucleotide sequence: TGTGCCAGCAGTCCAGGGGGCGGGGAGGAGACCCAGTACTTC.

This clone was found a few times. The chain uses TRBV7-6 and TRBJ2-5; D is possibly TRBD1 (5 bases). V lost 6 bases to trimming and J lost 5 bases, with 13 bases between them. Per the germline V gene, CDR1 is SGHVS and CDR2 is FNYEAQ. This CDR3 spans 13 amino acids. CDR3 in DNA: TGTGCCAGCAGTCAAGGGGTGGCGGAGACCCAGTACTTC. This sequence encodes CASSQGVAETQYF.

The chain is built from TRBV7-9 and TRBJ2-4; the D is unclear. Per germline, CDR1 SEHNR and CDR2 FQNEAQ (reference sequence). The CDR3 totals 17 residues. V gave up 0 bases and J gave up 0 bases, with 12 bases separating them. In DNA form, the CDR3 reads TGTGCCAGCAGCTTAGCGTGGCAGGACCTAGCCAAAAACATTCAGTACTTC. It is translated as CASSLAWQDLAKNIQYF.

The table lists this clone with a few counts. This chain links TRBV7-2 with TRBJ2-7, with D unclear. V was cut by 5 bases and J by 0 bases, with 2 bases left in between. This CDR3 contains 11 residues. Germline loops: CDR1 SGHTA, CDR2 FQGNSA. The CDR3 nucleotides are TGTGCCAGCAGCGACTCCTACGAGCAGTACTTC. This gives the protein CASSDSYEQYF.

This clone was recorded a few times. This chain links TRBV27 with TRBJ1-6, with unresolved D. CDR1 is MNHEY, CDR2 SMNVEV, per germline (reference sequence). The CDR3 spans 15 residues. Trimming removed 10 bases at V and 7 bases at J, with 20 bases between. The CDR3 DNA reads as TGTGCCACCAAAGTGACTACAAGTCACAATTCACCCCTCCACTTT. This gives the protein CATKVTTSHNSPLHF.

The CDR3 protein is CASSLTTGSYNEQFF. In DNA, the CDR3 is TGCGCCAGCAGCTTGACCACCGGGTCCTACAATGAGCAGTTCTTC. The chain recombines TRBV5-1 with TRBJ2-1; D gene uncertain. Looked up from germline, CDR1 is SGHRS and CDR2 is YFSETQ. Trimming left V 1 base short and J 1 base short, with 9 bases between. There are 15 residues in the CDR3.

This chain connects TRBV18 to TRBJ2-1; D call uncertain. Germline V gene data show CDR1 as KGHSH and CDR2 as LQKENI. The length of the CDR3 is 13 residues. Trimming took 3 bases from V and 6 from J, leaving 9 bases between them. CDR3 coding DNA: TGTGCCAGCTCACCCTCGACTCCCAATGAGCAGTTCTTC. Its protein is CASSPSTPNEQFF.

This rearrangement joins TRBV30 to TRBJ1-6; 7 bases line up with TRBD1. The germline gives CDR1 GTSNPN, CDR2 SVGIG (reference sequence). The CDR3 has 12 residues. V shed 4 bases and J 13 bases; nucleotides not matched to a gene: 7. CDR3: CAWTETGFPLHF. The CDR3 DNA reads TGTGCCTGGACCGAGACAGGGTTCCCCCTCCACTTT.

In this sample, this clone turned up a few times. The chain links TRBV5-4 to TRBJ1-4; 8 nucleotides align to TRBD1. CDR1 SGHNT and CDR2 YYREEE come from the germline V gene (reference sequence). CDR3 length: 16 residues. V dropped 3 bases and J dropped 5; count of bases not matched to a gene: 9. The CDR3 is CASSWGTGSSNEKLFF. The CDR3 bases are TGTGCCAGCAGCTGGGGGACAGGCAGTTCGAATGAAAAACTGTTTTTT.

The chain carries TRBV6-5 and TRBJ2-1; D ambiguous. The CDR3 has 12 amino acids. Germline CDR1 reads MNHEY; CDR2 reads SVGAGI. V was shortened by 2 bases and J by 10 bases, with 9 bases between the two germline ends. CDR3 coding DNA: TGTGCCAGCAGTTACCCGATGGGGGAGCAGTTCTTC. Residues: CASSYPMGEQFF.

V and J are TRBV18 and TRBJ2-3; 10 bases align to TRBD1. Germline trimming cut 3 bases from V and 4 bases from J; bases unmatched to any gene: 4. The V gene's germline CDR1 is KGHSH and CDR2 LQKENI. The CDR3 totals 15 residues. DNA of the CDR3: TGTGCCAGCTCACCCGACAGGGGGCGAGCAGATACGCAGTATTTT. It yields the protein CASSPDRGRADTQYF.

This clone was counted a few times. The chain employs TRBV25-1 and TRBJ2-3, with unresolved D. Trimming cost V 2 bases and J 6 bases, with 12 bases left between them. CDR1 MGHDK and CDR2 SYGVNS come from the germline V gene. The CDR3 is 14 residues long. The CDR3 sequence: CASSEIGMLDTQYF. The CDR3 DNA reads TGTGCCAGCAGTGAAATAGGAATGCTGGATACGCAGTATTTT.

The chain couples TRBV14 to TRBJ2-5, with D unresolved. This CDR3 is 16 amino acids long. CDR1 is SGHDN, CDR2 FVKESK, per germline. Between the trimmed V and J ends, which lost 1 base and 0 bases, there was a span of 12 bases. The CDR3 loop reads CASSQVDRRNQETQYF. CDR3 bases: TGTGCCAGCAGCCAAGTTGATCGACGGAACCAAGAGACCCAGTACTTC.